The clone carrying this T cell receptor (beta chain) has just a few counts. A quantity of roughly 0.5 to 1 ug RNA underwent reverse transcription using random hexamers. The TCR beta CDR3 was amplified by immunoSEQ multiplex PCR across 54 Vbeta, 13 Jbeta. One entry per CDR3 protein, called by TCRdb with MiXCR from the immunoSEQ multiplex PCR reads. The sample has 200,000 to 250,000 distinct CDR3 sequences; roughly nine tenths are singletons. The sample originates from a study of CD8 T cells in Susac syndrome. The CD8+ and CD4+ T cells were isolated magnetically using a negative isolation approach, whereas the TEMRA cells were enriched by FACS. The CDR3 is made up of 15 amino acids. CDR1 and CDR2 from the germline V gene are SNHLY and FYNNEI. V lost 3 bases and J 1 base, leaving 10 bases between the germline ends.

Sequencing was done on a sample of CD8+ T cells from PBMCs. J is TRBJ2-1 and V is TRBV2; D not certain. The sequence was obtained from a human donor with multiple sclerosis. CDR3 in DNA: TGTGCCAGCAGTGAGGGTCCACCGTCCTACAATGAGCAGTTCTTC. Residues: CASSEGPPSYNEQFF.